The present entry profiles one T cell receptor beta chain with its context. No cognate antigen has been identified for it. The input lacks base qualities; no much larger clone sits a single base away. TCRbeta CDR3 regions were amplified from genomic DNA using the immunoSEQ Assay, a bias-controlled multiplex PCR. In the authors' own workflow: The number of nucleated cells in each sample was estimated by amplification of reference gene primers within the assay. Sequence reads were collapsed and filtered to measure the absolute abundance of every unique TCRbeta CDR3 rearrangement. For each sample, productive Simpson clonality was calculated by taking the square root of Simpson's diversity index across productive rearrangements. The clones in this table, taken by TCRdb from immuneACCESS, are in-frame only. Not every clone is retained; where verified, under half of the shortfall comes from an unresolved V gene, and the cause of the rest is unknown. V, J and clone size derive from that table, while D and trimming were established from the DNA sequence. The sample contains 250,000 to 300,000 clones, under 90% of them found a single time. Together, the top ten hold 4.2% of the sample.

Whole blood was collected in K2EDTA tubes by collaborating institutions according to the institutions' own protocols. For TCRbeta analysis, collaborators shipped samples as frozen whole blood, isolated PBMCs, or DNA extracted from either of those sample types. This sample was taken from a study of blood T cell repertoires in COVID-19 (TCRdb year 2020). Regarding the research as a whole: Collaborator samples came from the United States, Italy and Spain and covered acute and convalescent phases of COVID-19. The sample metadata nearly always contained a de-identified subject ID, COVID-19 status, age in years and sex. Deeply sampled blood TCRbeta repertoires from subjects exposed to, actively infected with, or recovered from COVID-19 were included in the dataset. The samples were drawn from the first 160 participants of the ongoing ImmuneRACE study and from over a thousand subjects provided by 6 global collaborators. HLA class I and class II types, where available, came from metadata supplied by the sample provider rather than from assay-based typing. The repertoires were released in a freely available public database intended as a resource for research on the immune response to SARS-CoV-2. The prospective study material was composed of cDNA or gDNA derived from T cells, B-cell-depleted T cells, or PBMCs.

Trimming costs V 4 bases and J 2 bases, and their ends lie 12 bases apart. The CDR3 runs 15 amino acids, cysteine and phenylalanine included. Only the CDR3 DNA is retained, 45 bases long and in frame from the first base. CDR1 and CDR2 were assigned from the germline V gene as SGHRS and YFSETQ. General conclusions and limits of the study: How much clinical and demographic metadata was included differed by source and by participant, and the metadata was provided uncurated.

The sequencing sample was made of peripheral blood. The TCR originated in a man in his 60s with acute or convalescent COVID-19. The V gene is TRBV5-1 and the J gene is TRBJ1-4, with TRBD1 perhaps the D gene, on 5 matching bases. Here is the DNA: TGCGCCAGCAGCCCTGGGGGGGTGACTAATGAAAAACTGTTTTTT. This yields the protein CASSPGGVTNEKLFF.